This record concerns one TCR beta chain sequence. The antigen remains unidentified. CDR1 ENHRY and CDR2 SYGVKD come from the germline V gene. V lost 10 bases, J lost 10 bases, and 18 bases stayed unmatched. The CDR3 covers 16 residues. This record comes from a study of T cell repertoires in ileal Crohn's disease. Study information: Every patient was operated on for stricturing (roughly 61%) or penetrating (39%) complications. Study-wide points: Sorted CD8 T cells held more high-frequency clones than CD4. Clonal expansions were more frequent in active smokers than non-smokers at surgery.

Eligibility required adulthood, ileal or ileocolonic Crohn's disease and indicated ileocolonic resection. The data were produced by immunoSEQ multiplex PCR, yet TCRdb's version contains in-frame clones alone and is incomplete. The sample consists of more than 4,000 clones, around 80% of them appearing once. The TCR originated in an adult with Crohn's disease. Sequenced: ileal tissue. The chain recombines TRBV10-3 with TRBJ2-2, with 10 bases aligning to TRBD1. The CDR3 region is CATTRGTGQGVQELFF. Here the CDR3 DNA reads TGTGCCACCACCCGGGGGACCGGACAGGGGGTTCAGGAGCTGTTTTTT.